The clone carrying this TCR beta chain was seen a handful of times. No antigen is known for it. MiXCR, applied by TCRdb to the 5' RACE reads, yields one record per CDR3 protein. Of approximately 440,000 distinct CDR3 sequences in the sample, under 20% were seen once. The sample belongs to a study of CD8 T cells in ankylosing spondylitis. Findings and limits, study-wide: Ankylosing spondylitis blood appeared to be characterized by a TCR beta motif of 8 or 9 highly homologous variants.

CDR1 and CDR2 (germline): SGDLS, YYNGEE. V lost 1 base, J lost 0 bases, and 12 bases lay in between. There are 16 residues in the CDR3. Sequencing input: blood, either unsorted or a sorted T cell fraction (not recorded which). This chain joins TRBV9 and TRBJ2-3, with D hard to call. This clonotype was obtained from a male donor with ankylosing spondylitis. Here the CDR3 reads CASSVLSNPSTDTQYF. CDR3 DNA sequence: TGTGCCAGCAGCGTACTAAGTAATCCTAGCACAGATACGCAGTATTTT.